The 18 T cell receptor beta chains below all came from one sample that was sequenced in a study of blood T cell repertoires in COVID-19. Profiling relied on immunoSEQ multiplex PCR, and the TCRdb table lists in-frame clones only, not all of them. Here the sample spans around 270,000 clones, around 89% being singletons. The specimen was peripheral blood. All receptors derive from a man aged 35-49 years with acute or convalescent COVID-19.

V is TRBV10-2 and J is TRBJ1-6; D might be TRBD1 (5 bases). CDR1 is WSHSY and CDR2 is SAAADI in the germline V gene. The CDR3 covers 15 residues. V was cut by 4 bases and J by 4 bases, with 11 bases left in between. CDR3 sequence: CASSATGFYNSPLHF. For the CDR3, the DNA is TGCGCCAGCAGTGCTACAGGTTTTTATAATTCACCCCTCCACTTT.

The chain uses TRBV6-1 and TRBJ1-3; the D is unclear. V shed 5 bases and J shed 0 bases, with 14 bases lying between them. This CDR3 region has 16 residues. Germline V gives CDR1 MNHNS, CDR2 SASEGT. The CDR3 DNA is TGTGCCAGCAGTCAAGGCAGTCCTAGCTCTGGAAACACCATATATTTT. Translating it yields CASSQGSPSSGNTIYF.

This rearrangement joins TRBV19 to TRBJ1-6, with no clear D. Germline assignment: CDR1 LNHDA and CDR2 SQIVND (reference sequence). Trimming took 1 base from V and 7 from J, leaving 11 bases between them. The CDR3 loop spans 15 amino acids. DNA of the CDR3: TGTGCCAGTAGTATAGCTCGGGAACTGAATTCACCCCTCCACTTT. Translation gives CASSIARELNSPLHF.

The gene calls are TRBV6-5 and TRBJ1-3, with D tentatively TRBD1 (6 bases). CDR1 and CDR2 from the germline V gene are MNHEY and SVGAGI. The CDR3 has 15 amino acids. Trimming stripped 6 bases from V and 4 bases from J, with 16 bases between. CDR3 in amino acids: CASRNREGGGNTIYF. The DNA for the CDR3 is TGTGCCAGCAGGAACCGGGAAGGGGGAGGAAACACCATATATTTT.

This chain links TRBV5-1 with TRBJ2-7; no definite D call. This CDR3 is 13 amino acids long. Germline V gene sequence: CDR1 SGHRS, CDR2 YFSETQ. The V end was cut by 3 bases, the J end by 1 base, with 8 bases between. CDR3 loop: CASSSTESYEQYF. Written as DNA, the CDR3 is TGCGCCAGCAGCTCTACAGAGTCCTACGAGCAGTACTTC.

This clone came up once. J is TRBJ2-7 and V is TRBV29-1; D is unresolved. Germline V lookup: CDR1 SQVTM, CDR2 ANQGSEA. The CDR3 sequence is 12 residues long. V lost 5 bases and J lost 0, with 8 bases in between. The CDR3 protein is CSVSASSYEQYF. The CDR3 DNA sequence: TGCAGCGTTTCTGCCAGCTCCTACGAGCAGTACTTC.

V gene TRBV6-5 combines with J gene TRBJ1-2; 8 bases are shared with TRBD1. In germline, CDR1 is MNHEY, CDR2 SVGAGI. This CDR3 region has 14 residues. Germline trimming cut 3 bases from V and 2 bases from J; bases unmatched to any gene: 2. CDR3 nucleotides: TGTGCCAGCAGTTATCAGGGGGCCAACTATGGCTACACCTTC. It specifies CASSYQGANYGYTF.

The rearrangement uses TRBV19 and TRBJ1-2; D perhaps matches TRBD1 (5 bases). Trimming left V 7 bases short and J 4 bases short, with 16 bases between. CDR1 and CDR2 (germline): LNHDA, SQIVND (reference sequence). This CDR3 spans 14 amino acids. For the CDR3, the DNA is TGTGCCAGTACCCCGGGGCGGGGGGTCTATGGCTACACCTTC. Its translation: CASTPGRGVYGYTF.

This chain links TRBV4-2 with TRBJ2-1; 8 bases agree with TRBD2. V lost 0 bases, J lost 2 bases, and 3 bases stayed unmatched. Germline values: CDR1 LGHNA, CDR2 YNFKEQ. The CDR3 consists of 16 residues. DNA for the CDR3: TGTGCCAGCAGCCAAGATAGGGGACTAGCCTACAATGAGCAGTTCTTC. Protein sequence: CASSQDRGLAYNEQFF.

The chain employs TRBV24-1 and TRBJ2-1; D perhaps matches TRBD1 (5 bases). The CDR3 runs 13 residues. Trimming pared 4 bases from V and 9 bases from J, leaving 12 bases between. Germline CDR1 and CDR2: KGHDR and SFDVKD. CDR3 in DNA: TGTGCCACCAGTGAAACGACAGTTCTTGAGCAGTTCTTC. Its translation: CATSETTVLEQFF.

The chain combines TRBV29-1 with TRBJ2-1; 10 bases align to TRBD1. Trimming at V came to 5 bases and at J to 0 bases, leaving 16 bases not matched to a gene. The CDR3 is 19 residues long. Per the germline V gene, CDR1 is SQVTM and CDR2 is ANQGSEA. The CDR3: CSVTSYPNRTGGSYNEQFF. DNA of the CDR3: TGCAGCGTTACCTCCTATCCCAATAGGACAGGGGGCTCCTACAATGAGCAGTTCTTC.

On this clone itself: The identical CDR3 is also encoded by other nucleotide sequences in the sample. The rearrangement links TRBV30 to TRBJ1-5, with D possibly matching TRBD1 (5 bases). V was clipped by 0 bases and J by 7 bases, with 10 bases between them. There are 13 residues in the CDR3. The germline gives CDR1 GTSNPN, CDR2 SVGIG (reference sequence). This CDR3 is CAWSVLGGQPQHF. CDR3 DNA: TGTGCCTGGAGTGTCTTGGGGGGACAGCCCCAGCATTTT.

The chain links TRBV30 to TRBJ2-7; 8 bases fit TRBD2. The CDR3 extends over 12 amino acids. CDR1 is GTSNPN, CDR2 SVGIG, per germline (reference sequence). The ends lost 1 base at V and 5 bases at J; junction bases unmatched: 1. CDR3 region: CAWSEGLDEQYF. The CDR3 bases are TGTGCCTGGAGTGAGGGACTAGACGAGCAGTACTTC.

CDR3 sequence: CASGWTSGGLTDTQYF. The CDR3 DNA reads as TGTGCTAGTGGTTGGACTAGCGGGGGTCTGACAGATACGCAGTATTTT. The rearrangement uses TRBV12-5 and TRBJ2-3; 13 bases map to TRBD2. The V and J ends lost 4 bases and 3 bases, in that order; junction bases with no gene match: 4. The CDR3 spans 16 residues. Germline CDR1 reads LGHNT; CDR2 reads FRNRAP.

The chain carries TRBV7-2 and TRBJ2-2; 7 bases align to TRBD2. Germline CDR1 is SGHTA and CDR2 is FQGNSA. This CDR3 has 16 amino acids. J gave up 3 bases and V 5 bases, and 9 bases lay outside the gene matches. CDR3 amino acids: CASSASGGGYTGELFF. The CDR3 nucleotides are TGTGCCAGCAGCGCCAGTGGCGGGGGTTACACCGGGGAGCTGTTTTTT.

The rearrangement uses TRBV12-5 and TRBJ2-3; 7 bases fit TRBD2. Looked up from germline, CDR1 is LGHNT and CDR2 is FRNRAP. The CDR3 contains 13 residues. V was clipped by 7 bases and J by 7 bases; unmatched bases: 8. The CDR3 coding sequence is TGTGCTAGTGCCCGGTCGGGGGGTAATACGCAGTATTTT. Protein sequence: CASARSGGNTQYF.

The chain is built from TRBV6-5 and TRBJ1-1; no reliable D call. V was cut by 5 bases and J by 4 bases, with 17 bases left in between. This CDR3 spans 15 amino acids. Per the germline V gene, CDR1 is MNHEY and CDR2 is SVGAGI. CDR3 loop: CASSQFSGESTEAFF. In nucleotides, the CDR3 is TGTGCCAGCAGTCAGTTTTCGGGAGAAAGCACTGAAGCTTTCTTT.

This clone has a handful of counts. The chain links TRBV7-6 to TRBJ1-1, with TRBD1 identical over 10 bases. The J segment lost 5 bases and the V segment lost 1 base, leaving 7 bases of the junction unmatched. Germline V gene sequence: CDR1 SGHVS, CDR2 FNYEAQ. This CDR3 has 16 amino acids. The CDR3 is CASSLGPGQGGTEAFF. The DNA for the CDR3 is TGTGCCAGCAGCTTAGGCCCAGGACAGGGGGGAACTGAAGCTTTCTTT.